This record covers a single T cell receptor beta chain. Its matching antigen is unknown. Time point: week 47, end of study. With topical imiquimod, each dose of the vaccine consisted of 300 ug of mutant IDH1 20-mer peptide. Trimming pared 1 base from V and 9 bases from J, leaving 13 bases between. This CDR3 spans 13 amino acids. Germline V CDR1 and CDR2: SGHTA, FQGNSA. Clones were read by immunoSEQ multiplex PCR, and TCRdb kept only the in-frame ones, dropping some. The profile shows about 94,000 clones, around nine tenths of them singletons. This sample was included in a study of a mutant IDH1 vaccine in newly diagnosed glioma. At the level of the study: Earlier treatment was radiotherapy, temozolomide, or both, with most getting both.

Findings and limits, study-wide: Seemingly, top peripheral T cell clonotype changes bore no relation to pseudoprogression.

This TCR derives from a woman between 45 and 60 years old with glioma. This sample comprised PBMCs, obtained from a glioma patient whose treatment included an IDH1 peptide vaccine. This rearrangement joins TRBV7-2 to TRBJ2-7; D ambiguous. The DNA for the CDR3 is TGTGCCAGCAGCTTAGACCCCGAACGGAGGCAGTACTTC. This codes for CASSLDPERRQYF.